The 20 T cell receptor beta chains given below trace back to one sample, sequenced in a study of cytomegalovirus exposure and HLA in healthy donors. Clones were read by immunoSEQ multiplex PCR, and TCRdb kept only the in-frame ones, dropping some. The sample includes over 60,000 clones, 95% to 97% of them seen just once. Sequencing used PBMCs. These TCRs come from a man younger than 35 in good health and CMV-seronegative.

The J gene is TRBJ2-7, the V gene TRBV6-5; maybe TRBD2 (6 bases). The CDR3 has 15 residues. Germline CDR1 MNHEY, CDR2 SVGAGI. V shed 8 bases and J shed 0 bases, with 17 bases lying between them. The CDR3 spells CASHGVGSGSYEQYF. In DNA form, the CDR3 reads TGTGCCAGCCACGGGGTTGGTAGCGGCTCCTACGAGCAGTACTTC.

The V and J genes are TRBV9 and TRBJ2-1, with 9 bases aligning to TRBD2. Germline V gene sequence: CDR1 SGDLS, CDR2 YYNGEE. J lost 1 base, V lost 4 bases, and 9 bases had no gene match. This CDR3 has 17 residues. CDR3 nucleotide sequence: TGTGCCAGCAGCACAAACCGGCGGGAGGGGTCCTACAATGAGCAGTTCTTC. Translation: CASSTNRREGSYNEQFF.

This clone was observed once. The genes are TRBV19 and TRBJ1-5; 8 nucleotides match TRBD1. The CDR3 has 16 amino acids. V lost 6 bases, J lost 2 bases, and 9 bases stayed unmatched. Germline V gives CDR1 LNHDA, CDR2 SQIVND (reference sequence). CDR3 nucleotide sequence: TGTGCCAGTAGCACCTGGACAGGGACGGGCAATCAGCCCCAGCATTTT. This codes for CASSTWTGTGNQPQHF.

The gene calls are TRBV9 and TRBJ1-4, with TRBD1 matching 7 bases. Trimming at V came to 2 bases and at J to 8 bases, leaving 9 bases not matched to a gene. CDR1 is SGDLS and CDR2 is YYNGEE in the germline V gene. This CDR3 spans 15 amino acids. The CDR3 spells CASSVGDRLGEKLFF. The CDR3 DNA sequence: TGTGCCAGCAGCGTGGGGGACAGATTGGGCGAAAAACTGTTTTTT.

This chain links TRBV9 with TRBJ1-4; D is uncertain. V lost 0 bases, J lost 3 bases, and 9 bases lay in between. The V gene's germline CDR1 is SGDLS and CDR2 YYNGEE. This CDR3 has 15 amino acids. This CDR3 is CASSVAEGSNEKLFF. CDR3 bases: TGTGCCAGCAGCGTAGCGGAGGGCTCTAATGAAAAACTGTTTTTT.

The chain links TRBV6-5 to TRBJ2-1; 9 positions match TRBD1. The CDR3 is 15 residues long. The junction had 6 bases not matched to a gene; V was cut back by 6 bases and J by 3 bases. The germline gives CDR1 MNHEY, CDR2 SVGAGI. CDR3 sequence reads: CASRPDRGHYNEQFF. The CDR3 DNA is TGTGCCAGCAGGCCGGACAGGGGCCACTACAATGAGCAGTTCTTC.

The chain has TRBV7-6 and TRBJ2-5, with D perhaps TRBD1 (6 bases). Germline V CDR1 and CDR2: SGHVS, FNYEAQ. V was shortened by 1 base and J by 9 bases, with 15 bases between the two germline ends. There are 14 residues in the CDR3. In DNA, the CDR3 is TGTGCCAGCAGCTTAGAACAGGGTGGTTCGGCCCAGTACTTC. It specifies CASSLEQGGSAQYF.

The J gene is TRBJ2-7, the V gene TRBV27; D is possibly TRBD2 (5 bases). This CDR3 has 14 amino acids. Germline CDR1 MNHEY, CDR2 SMNVEV (reference sequence). Trimming left V 4 bases short and J 0 bases short, with 10 bases between. The CDR3 sequence is CASSSGGLSYEQYF. The DNA of the CDR3 is TGTGCCAGCAGTTCTGGAGGTCTCTCCTACGAGCAGTACTTC.

In this sample, this clone turned up once. The chain recombines TRBV27 with TRBJ1-5; tentatively, D is TRBD1 (6 bases). Per germline, CDR1 MNHEY and CDR2 SMNVEV (reference sequence). Deletions cut 4 bases from V and 0 bases from J, with 13 bases between. CDR3 length: 16 amino acids. CDR3 sequence reads: CASSSIQGLSNQPQHF. In DNA form, the CDR3 reads TGTGCCAGCAGTTCAATACAGGGCCTTAGCAATCAGCCCCAGCATTTT.

The genes are TRBV11-2 and TRBJ1-4; tentative D call: TRBD1 (5 bases). From germline, CDR1 is SGHAT and CDR2 FQNNGV. V was cut by 5 bases and J by 8 bases, with 15 bases left in between. The CDR3 spans 14 residues. The CDR3 DNA reads TGTGCCAGCAGCCGCGGGAGTCAGGGAGAAAAACTGTTTTTT. This gives the protein CASSRGSQGEKLFF.

The V and J genes are TRBV29-1 and TRBJ1-2; TRBD1 is a possible D gene (6 bases). The CDR3 has 15 residues. CDR1 is SQVTM and CDR2 is ANQGSEA in the germline V gene. The V end lost 7 bases, the J end lost 2 bases, and 20 bases lay between the germline ends. The CDR3 reads CSAPRAGGGNYGYTF. The CDR3 DNA follows: TGCAGCGCACCCCGGGCTGGGGGCGGGAACTATGGCTACACCTTC.

The chain joins TRBV2 to TRBJ1-1; D is ambiguous. The CDR3 is 13 residues long. Trimming cost V 2 bases and J 1 base, with 5 bases left between them. Germline CDR1 is SNHLY and CDR2 is FYNNEI. The CDR3 spells CASSEQWNTEAFF. The CDR3 nucleotides read TGTGCCAGCAGTGAACAGTGGAACACTGAAGCTTTCTTT. Using reference TRBV2 and TRBJ1-1 for the parts outside the CDR3, the full variable domain is EPEVTQTPSHQVTQMGQEVILRCVPISNHLYFYWYRQILGQKVEFLVSFYNNEISEKSEIFDDQFSVERPDGSNFTLKIRSTKLEDSAMYFCASSEQWNTEAFFGQGTRLTVV.

The V call is TRBV4-1, the J call TRBJ2-7, with 10 positions matching TRBD1. The CDR3 is 17 residues long. In germline, CDR1 is MGHRA, CDR2 YSYEKL. The V gene end was trimmed by 0 bases and the J gene end by 2 bases; junction bases not matched to a gene: 7. The CDR3 sequence: CASSQDGGGQGAYEQYF. In nucleotides, the CDR3 is TGCGCCAGCAGCCAAGATGGGGGCGGACAGGGGGCCTACGAGCAGTACTTC.

In nucleotides, the CDR3 is TGTGCCAGCAGTTACTCGGGACAGGACTATGGCTACACCTTC. Its translation: CASSYSGQDYGYTF. The V gene is TRBV6-6, the J gene TRBJ1-2; 8 bases map to TRBD1. In germline, CDR1 is MNHNY, CDR2 SVGAGI (reference sequence). V trimming: 0 bases; J trimming: 3 bases; junction bases outside the gene matches: 0. The CDR3 extends over 14 amino acids.

A single count supports this clone. CDR3 sequence reads: CASSQDISGQGNYGYTF. The CDR3 DNA reads TGTGCCAGCAGCCAAGATATCTCGGGACAGGGCAACTATGGCTACACCTTC. This chain links TRBV4-2 with TRBJ1-2; 9 bases fit TRBD1. In germline, CDR1 is LGHNA, CDR2 YNFKEQ. Germline trimming cut 0 bases from V and 2 bases from J; bases unmatched to any gene: 7. This CDR3 is 17 amino acids long.

This CDR3 reads CATSNLQGEETQYF. CDR3 in DNA: TGTGCCACCAGCAACCTACAGGGGGAAGAGACCCAGTACTTC. The gene calls are TRBV15 and TRBJ2-5; TRBD1 aligns across 8 bases. Losses at the gene ends were 4 bases for V and 3 bases for J; bases not matched to a gene: 4. Germline V CDR1 and CDR2: LNHNV, YYDKDF (reference sequence). This CDR3 has 14 residues.

J is TRBJ2-7 and V is TRBV6-6; 7 nucleotides agree with TRBD1. Germline V gene lookup returns CDR1 MNHNY and CDR2 SVGAGI (reference sequence). V shed 1 base, J shed 2 bases, and the junction held 2 bases outside the gene matches. There are 14 residues in the CDR3. The CDR3 DNA reads as TGTGCCAGCAGTTACTACAGGGGTACCTACGAGCAGTACTTC. Its protein product is CASSYYRGTYEQYF.

This clone was seen only once. V is TRBV7-9 and J is TRBJ2-1; TRBD1 is a possible D gene (6 bases). Germline CDR1 reads SEHNR; CDR2 reads FQNEAQ (reference sequence). The CDR3 totals 15 residues. V was cut by 1 base and J by 11 bases, with 18 bases left in between. CDR3 loop: CASSLGGGWTSKQFF. In DNA form, the CDR3 reads TGTGCCAGCAGCTTAGGAGGGGGATGGACAAGCAAGCAGTTCTTC.

This clone was seen only once. The chain couples TRBV4-1 to TRBJ2-3; TRBD2 matches 7 bases. J lost 3 bases, V lost 4 bases, and 10 bases had no gene match. The CDR3 has 16 amino acids. CDR1 MGHRA and CDR2 YSYEKL come from the germline V gene. CDR3 sequence: CASSLRTSEGTDTQYF. The CDR3 region has the DNA TGCGCCAGCAGCCTTAGAACTAGCGAAGGGACAGATACGCAGTATTTT.

The V and J genes are TRBV7-2 and TRBJ2-7, with 14 nucleotides matching TRBD2. J gave up 1 base and V 3 bases, and 8 bases lay outside the gene matches. CDR1 and CDR2 from the germline V gene are SGHTA and FQGNSA. There are 18 residues in the CDR3. This chain's CDR3 is CASSFGTSGRRMSYEQYF. CDR3 bases: TGTGCCAGCAGCTTCGGGACTAGCGGGAGAAGGATGTCCTACGAGCAGTACTTC.